This record looks at one T cell receptor beta chain sequence and its context. Its antigen is currently unknown. This specimen belongs to a study of shared clonotypes between healthy human individuals. The authors distributed each subset's genomic DNA evenly over several immunoSEQ plates. The table came from immunoSEQ multiplex PCR; TCRdb's copy has only in-frame clones and leaves some out. The sample has fewer than 1 million clones; 90% to 98% are singletons. Terminally differentiated effector memory CD45RA+ cells were excluded by CCR7 positive selection of CD45RO-negative cells. Points from the study as a whole: With few donors, the genetic and exposure-history diversity represented was limited. An effect of sequencing depth on clonotype sharing among donors was expected.

The CDR3 totals 14 residues. Per germline, CDR1 SGHDN and CDR2 FVKESK. V was trimmed by 7 bases and J by 6 bases, leaving 16 bases between them. Sequenced material: naive CD8+ T cells sorted from blood. The chain employs TRBV14 and TRBJ2-1; the D gene is possibly TRBD1 (6 bases). The origin of this receptor is a man aged 25 to 40 in good health. Here the CDR3 DNA reads TGTGCCAGCATACCTTGGACAGCCGGCAATGAGCAGTTCTTC. Encoded protein: CASIPWTAGNEQFF.